The rows below give T cell receptor beta chains drawn from one sample of a study of T-cell memory formation after mild COVID-19. A single record per CDR3 protein comes from TCRdb applying MiXCR to the 5' RACE reads. The table includes under 300,000 distinct CDR3 sequences, about a sixth detected once. Sequenced: PBMCs or a T cell subset sorted from them (not recorded which). The origin of the receptors is a man younger than 35 who had mild COVID-19 (a few samples of this study predate the infection). Cell type and time point are not known. The CDR3 runs from the conserved cysteine through the conserved F or W. A D gene is named only where the DNA matches it firmly. The size of a clone is reported for some rows only, either as once, few or many, or as a class for expanded clones.

CASSPQQGDIWTEAFF | TGTGCCAGCTCACCACAACAGGGGGATATTTGGACTGAAGCTTTCTTT | TRBJ1-1 | few | TRBD1 | TRBV18
CSADLPPGPGGELFF | TGCAGTGCTGACCTTCCCCCGGGTCCGGGCGGGGAGCTGTTTTTT | TRBJ2-2 | few | . | TRBV20-1
CASSETLGGGFSGNTIYF | TGTGCCAGCAGCGAGACCCTAGGGGGTGGCTTCTCTGGAAACACCATATATTTT | TRBJ1-3 | . | . | TRBV9
CASSPEDRDAGELFF | TGTGCCAGCAGCCCAGAAGACAGGGACGCCGGGGAGCTGTTTTTT | TRBJ2-2 | few | TRBD1 | TRBV7-2
CASSSSWRGDEKLFF | TGCGCCAGCAGCTCGTCGTGGAGGGGGGATGAAAAACTGTTTTTT | TRBJ1-4 | few | . | TRBV5-1
CASSSGTRYNEQFF | TGTGCCAGCAGTTCCGGGACTCGATACAATGAGCAGTTCTTC | TRBJ2-1 | few | . | TRBV12-3/TRBV12-4
CAWSATNAEAFF | TGTGCCTGGAGTGCCACGAATGCTGAAGCTTTCTTT | TRBJ1-1 | . | . | TRBV30
CASSLVGTGTTNEKLFF | TGTGCCAGCAGCTTAGTCGGGACAGGCACAACTAATGAAAAACTGTTTTTT | TRBJ1-4 | . | TRBD1 | TRBV11-2
CSVEGGNNQPQHF | TGCAGCGTTGAAGGGGGGAACAATCAGCCCCAGCATTTT | TRBJ1-5 | few | . | TRBV29-1
CSARVIGPLGYTF | TGCAGTGCTAGAGTAATTGGGCCTCTCGGCTACACCTTC | TRBJ1-2 | few | . | TRBV20-1
CASRPTRDSPLHF | TGCGCCAGCAGGCCCACCCGGGATTCACCCCTCCACTTT | TRBJ1-6 | few | . | TRBV5-1
CASSEDGYEQYF | TGCGCCAGCAGCGAGGACGGCTACGAGCAGTACTTC | TRBJ2-7 | few | . | TRBV4-1
CAISNSGGGGDTQYF | TGTGCCATCAGCAACAGCGGGGGAGGTGGAGATACGCAGTATTTT | TRBJ2-3 | few | TRBD2 | TRBV10-3
CASSPTNSGNTIYF | TGTGCCAGCAGCCCCACGAACTCTGGAAACACCATATATTTT | TRBJ1-3 | few | . | TRBV7-2
CASSPRGSPYGYTF | TGTGCCAGCAGCCCGCGGGGATCCCCTTATGGCTACACCTTC | TRBJ1-2 | . | . | TRBV25-1